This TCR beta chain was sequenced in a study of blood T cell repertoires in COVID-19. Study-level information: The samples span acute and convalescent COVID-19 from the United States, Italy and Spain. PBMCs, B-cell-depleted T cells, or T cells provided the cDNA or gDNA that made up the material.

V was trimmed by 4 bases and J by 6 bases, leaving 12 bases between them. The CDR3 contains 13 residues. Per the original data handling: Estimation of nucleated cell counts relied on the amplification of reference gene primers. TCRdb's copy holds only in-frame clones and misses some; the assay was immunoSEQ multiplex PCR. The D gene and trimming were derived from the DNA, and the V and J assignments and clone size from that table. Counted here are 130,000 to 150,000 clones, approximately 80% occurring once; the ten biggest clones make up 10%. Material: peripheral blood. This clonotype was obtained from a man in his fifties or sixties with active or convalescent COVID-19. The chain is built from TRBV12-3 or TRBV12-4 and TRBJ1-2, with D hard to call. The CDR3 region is CASSSWSGDGYTF. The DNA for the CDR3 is TGTGCCAGCAGTTCTTGGTCCGGGGATGGCTACACCTTC.